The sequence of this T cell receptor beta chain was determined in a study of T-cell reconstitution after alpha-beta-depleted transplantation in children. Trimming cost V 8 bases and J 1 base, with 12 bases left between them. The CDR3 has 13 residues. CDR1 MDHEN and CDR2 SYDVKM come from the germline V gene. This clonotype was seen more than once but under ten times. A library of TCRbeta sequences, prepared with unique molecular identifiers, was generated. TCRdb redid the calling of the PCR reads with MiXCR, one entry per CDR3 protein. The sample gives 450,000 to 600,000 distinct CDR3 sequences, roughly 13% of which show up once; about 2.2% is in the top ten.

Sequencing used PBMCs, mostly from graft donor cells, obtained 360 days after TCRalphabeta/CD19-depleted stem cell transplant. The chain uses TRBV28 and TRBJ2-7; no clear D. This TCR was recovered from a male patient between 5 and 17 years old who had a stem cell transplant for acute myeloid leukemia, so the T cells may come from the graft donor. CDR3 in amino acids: CASGSAGSYEQYF. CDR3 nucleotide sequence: TGTGCCAGCGGGTCGGCAGGATCCTACGAGCAGTACTTC.